The clone carrying this TCR beta chain was picked up one time. Clones were read by immunoSEQ multiplex PCR, and TCRdb kept only the in-frame ones, dropping some. Of 650,000 to 950,000 clones listed, 70% to 90% are singletons. This entry comes from a study of shared T cell receptors in the human thymus. V gave up 8 bases and J gave up 1 base, with 17 bases separating them. Per germline, CDR1 MNHNS and CDR2 SASEGT. This CDR3 region has 15 residues. The same data also went into a second study, on human thymus T cells.

The receptor was isolated from a girl less than two years old with a congenital heart defect. Source material: thymocytes. V usage is TRBV6-1 and J usage is TRBJ1-1; tentatively, D is TRBD1 (5 bases). CDR3 DNA: TGTGCCAGCTATCGTTTTTCAGGGTGGAACACTGAAGCTTTCTTT. It is translated as CASYRFSGWNTEAFF.